Sequencing of this T cell receptor beta chain was carried out in a study of cytomegalovirus exposure and HLA in healthy donors. Both 60 Vbeta primers and 13 Jbeta primers went into the PCR. Data came from immunoSEQ multiplex PCR; TCRdb stores just in-frame clones and leaves some out. In the table there are around 130,000 clones, around 77% of which are singletons. Study-level points and caveats: While the bulk of TCR sequences proved rare, some public TCRs turned up in many donors. When analyzed later, the rates of TCR association showed variation by HLA locus, with DRB1 the most and HLA-C the fewest.

Turning to this clone: No antigen is known for it. At one end, the junction sequence differs from germline, possibly due to a read error.

Germline V gives CDR1 MGHDK, CDR2 SYGVNS. The CDR3 totals 13 residues. Input material: PBMCs. The chain employs TRBV25-1 and TRBJ1-2; 7 nucleotides agree with TRBD1. The TCR was taken from a woman in her fifties or sixties in good health and CMV-seronegative. The CDR3 DNA reads TGCCTAGGGGGCAGCCACTCTAGGTATGGCTACACCTTC. Amino acid sequence: CLGGSHSRYGYTF.